This is a list of T cell receptor beta chains from one sample in a study of cytomegalovirus exposure and HLA in healthy donors. The method was immunoSEQ multiplex PCR; TCRdb's version includes in-frame clones alone and lacks a portion of them. The repertoire holds approximately 160,000 clones, about 80% seen once, with 1% in the top ten. Source material: PBMCs. The receptors shown here come from a woman between 45 and 65 years old in good health and CMV-seropositive. The CDR3 runs from the conserved cysteine through the conserved F or W. A D gene is named only where the DNA matches it firmly. Clone size, where shown, is once, few, many, or a class for clones that have expanded.

>TRBJ1-4|NA|TRBV14|TRBD1
TGTGCCAGCAGCCAGCTAGACAGGGGGACGACTAATGAAAAACTGTTTTTT
CASSQLDRGTTNEKLFF
>TRBJ1-4|NA|TRBV7-9|TRBD1
TGTGCCAGCAGCGAACAGGGGGCGGTTGAAAAACTGTTTTTT
CASSEQGAVEKLFF
>TRBJ2-7|NA|TRBV29-1|NA
TGCAGCGTTCCAGGAGGGGGCCCTCCCTACGAGCAGTACTTC
CSVPGGGPPYEQYF
>TRBJ1-1|NA|TRBV7-3|NA
TGTGCCAGCAGCTCCCCCGGGGGGGTAGCTGAAGCTTTCTTT
CASSSPGGVAEAFF
>TRBJ1-5|NA|TRBV28|TRBD1
TGTGCCAGCAGTTTAGGGGACAGGGTCTATCAGCCCCAGCATTTT
CASSLGDRVYQPQHF
>TRBJ2-2|NA|TRBV9|NA
TGTGCCAGCAGTAAGGGACAATCGAACACCGGGGAGCTGTTTTTT
CASSKGQSNTGELFF
>TRBJ2-1|NA|TRBV4-3|TRBD2
TGCGCCAGCGGTAAACTAGCGGGAAGCTCCTACAATGAGCAGTTCTTC
CASGKLAGSSYNEQFF
>TRBJ1-2|NA|TRBV6-1|NA
TGTGCCAGCAGTGGGGCGGGGGGGCCGGATGGCTACACCTTC
CASSGAGGPDGYTF
>TRBJ1-1|NA|TRBV2|NA
TGTGCCAGCAGTGAAGGAGGGGGATACACTGAAGCTTTCTTT
CASSEGGGYTEAFF
>TRBJ1-4|NA|TRBV25-1|NA
TGTGCCAGCAGTGAATTGGGAGACAAGGGTGAAAAACTGTTTTTT
CASSELGDKGEKLFF
>TRBJ2-7|NA|TRBV4-2|TRBD2
TGTGCCAGCAGCCAACGCACTAGCGGGGGGGCCGAGTACGAGCAGTACTTC
CASSQRTSGGAEYEQYF
>TRBJ2-3|NA|TRBV9|NA
TGTGCCAGCAGCGTAATAGACACGATAAGCACAGATACGCAGTATTTT
CASSVIDTISTDTQYF
>TRBJ1-2|NA|TRBV6-6|NA
TGTGCCAGCACCAAATTGATAACAGGGTGTGGCTACACCTTC
CASTKLITGCGYTF
>TRBJ2-2|NA|TRBV5-6|NA
TGTGCCAGCAGACAGGGTCTATACACCGGGGAGCTGTTTTTT
CASRQGLYTGELFF
>TRBJ1-3|NA|TRBV28|NA
TGTGCCAGCAGAACCGGGACTTCTGGAAACACCATATATTTT
CASRTGTSGNTIYF
>TRBJ2-3|NA|TRBV7-9|NA
TGTGCCAGCAGCTTAACCCTAGTCCGGGGAGATACGCAGTATTTT
CASSLTLVRGDTQYF
>TRBJ1-2|NA|TRBV5-6|NA
TGTGCCAGCAGACACAGGAATTCTTATGGCTACACCTTC
CASRHRNSYGYTF
>TRBJ2-3|NA|TRBV7-3|TRBD2
TGTGCCAGCAGTTCGACTAGCGGGAGGCTCGATACGCAGTATTTT
CASSSTSGRLDTQYF
>TRBJ2-3|NA|TRBV28|TRBD2
TGTGCCAGCAGTTTGCCCACACAACTAGCGGGGAGCACAGATACGCAGTATTTT
CASSLPTQLAGSTDTQYF
>TRBJ1-1|NA|TRBV6-1|NA
TGTGCCAGCAGTCCAGGACAGATGAACACTGAAGCTTTCTTT
CASSPGQMNTEAFF
>TRBJ2-3|few|TRBV6-4|NA
TGTGCCAGCAGTGCCAGGGCTACAGATACGCAGTATTTT
CASSARATDTQYF
>TRBJ1-1|NA|TRBV28|TRBD1
TGTGCCAGCCAGACCGGAGGGACAGGGAACACTGAAGCTTTCTTT
CASQTGGTGNTEAFF
>TRBJ2-7|NA|TRBV7-2|NA
TGTGCCAGCAGCTTAAACCGAAAGGGAGTCGGGCGCGAGCAGTACTTC
CASSLNRKGVGREQYF
>TRBJ1-2|NA|TRBV7-2|TRBD1
TGTGCCAGCAGCTTAGACAGGGGAAATAACTATGGCTACACCTTC
CASSLDRGNNYGYTF
>TRBJ1-2|NA|TRBV6-5|TRBD1
TGTGCCAGCAGGTCCCCGGACAGGGCGGACTATGGCTACACCTTC
CASRSPDRADYGYTF
>TRBJ2-3|NA|TRBV9|NA
TGTGCCAGCAGCGTAGGTGGCGGGCAGGGGCGGACAGATACGCAGTATTTT
CASSVGGGQGRTDTQYF
>TRBJ2-7|NA|TRBV5-1|TRBD1
TGCGCCAGCAGCGACCCGAGACAGGGGGCGGACGAGCAGTACTTC
CASSDPRQGADEQYF
>TRBJ1-2|few|TRBV7-2|TRBD1
TGTGCCAGCAGCCCAAGGACAGGGGGCCGCTATGGCTACACCTTC
CASSPRTGGRYGYTF
>TRBJ1-5|NA|TRBV18|NA
TGTGCCAGCTCATCTAAAAATCAGCCCCAGCATTTT
CASSSKNQPQHF
>TRBJ1-3|NA|TRBV9|TRBD1
TGTGCCAGCAGCTCCGACAGGGGCAGAAACACCATATATTTT
CASSSDRGRNTIYF
>TRBJ2-3|NA|TRBV27|NA
TGTGCCAGCAAGGGGGCAGATACGCAGTATTTT
CASKGADTQYF
>TRBJ2-5|NA|TRBV18|NA
TGTGCCAGCTCACCACTCCAGGGCCGCCTCCAAGAGACCCAGTACTTC
CASSPLQGRLQETQYF
>TRBJ2-2|NA|TRBV5-8|NA
TGTGCCAGCAGTCCAAAGGGCTACGGGCGGGTCACCGGGGAGCTGTTTTTT
CASSPKGYGRVTGELFF
>TRBJ2-5|NA|TRBV6-5|NA
TGTGCCAGCAATCAGGGGTGGGGAGAGACCCAGTACTTC
CASNQGWGETQYF
>TRBJ2-7|NA|TRBV19|TRBD1
TGTGCCAGTAGTATAGCCAACAGGGGATACGAGCAGTACTTC
CASSIANRGYEQYF
>TRBJ2-7|NA|TRBV2|NA
TGTGCCAGCAGTTACACAGGGGGGGCCTACGAGCAGTACTTC
CASSYTGGAYEQYF
>TRBJ1-1|NA|TRBV28|TRBD1
TGTGCCAGCTCCCCCGGAGACAGGGGTTATTTCTTT
CASSPGDRGYFF
>TRBJ2-1|NA|TRBV5-4|TRBD2
TGTGCCAGCAGCTTGAGAACGAGCGGGACTCCCCTCAATAAGCAGTTCTTC
CASSLRTSGTPLNKQFF
>TRBJ2-1|NA|TRBV7-6|TRBD2
TGTGCCAGCAGCTTACGAAGCGGCGGGAGGGCCGATGAGCAGTTCTTC
CASSLRSGGRADEQFF
>TRBJ2-5|NA|TRBV7-3|NA
TGTGCCAGCAGCTTAGGTACAAATGTCGGGGAGACCCAGTACTTC
CASSLGTNVGETQYF
>TRBJ2-1|NA|TRBV29-1|TRBD2
TGCAGCGTTGATCGACTAGCGGGGGGGAATGAGCAGTTCTTC
CSVDRLAGGNEQFF
>TRBJ1-5|once|TRBV7-2|NA
TGTGCCAGCAGCTTAGTGAGGGCCCCCCAGCCCCAGCATTTT
CASSLVRAPQPQHF
>TRBJ2-7|NA|TRBV2|TRBD1
TGTGCCAGCAGGGATGCTACCGGGACAGGGAGATACGAGCAGTACTTC
CASRDATGTGRYEQYF
>TRBJ2-2|NA|TRBV6-1|NA
TGTGCCAGCAGTGAAGCGACTTTGGGGGCGGGCACCGGGGAGCTGTTTTTT
CASSEATLGAGTGELFF
>TRBJ1-4|NA|TRBV6-6|NA
TGTGCCAGCAGTCATCGCGAGAAGAGGAATAGACTGTTTTTT
CASSHREKRNRLFF
>TRBJ1-2|NA|TRBV7-2|TRBD1
TGTGCCAGCAGCCAAAGACAGGGGAGGTATGGCTACACCTTC
CASSQRQGRYGYTF
>TRBJ2-3|NA|TRBV9|NA
TGTGCCAGCAGCTCCCGGACCCCCACACAGGCAGATACGCAGTATTTT
CASSSRTPTQADTQYF
>TRBJ2-7|NA|TRBV6-1|TRBD2
TGTGCCAGCAGTGAGGGACTAGCGGATACCTACGAGCAGTACTTC
CASSEGLADTYEQYF
>TRBJ2-1|NA|TRBV18|NA
TGTGCCAGCTCACGTGGACAGGAGCAGTTCTTC
CASSRGQEQFF
>TRBJ2-7|NA|TRBV7-2|NA
TGTGCCAGCAGTTTTGGGACACCTAGCTCCTACGAGCAGTACTTC
CASSFGTPSSYEQYF
>TRBJ1-1|NA|TRBV5-6|NA
TGTGCCAGCAGCTTCTTCCGGTTTGTTGGGGGAGGAACTGAAGCTTTCTTT
CASSFFRFVGGGTEAFF
>TRBJ2-3|NA|TRBV6-6|NA
TGTGCCAGTTCACGGAGGGAGTGGTTCGCAGATACGCAGTATTTT
CASSRREWFADTQYF
>TRBJ1-5|NA|TRBV2|TRBD1
TGTGCCAGCGGGACAGTATATAGCAATCAGCCCCAGCATTTT
CASGTVYSNQPQHF
>TRBJ2-2|NA|TRBV9|TRBD1
TGTGCCAGCAGCGCTGGACAGGGGGCGCCCACCGGGGAGCTGTTTTTT
CASSAGQGAPTGELFF
>TRBJ1-2|NA|TRBV5-6|NA
TGTGCCAGCAGCTTAACAGATACAAACTATGGCTACACCTTC
CASSLTDTNYGYTF
>TRBJ1-5|NA|TRBV28|TRBD1
TGTGCCAGCATTTTCACAGGGGGCCATCAGCCCCAGCATTTT
CASIFTGGHQPQHF
>TRBJ2-5|NA|TRBV7-2|TRBD2
TGTGCCAGCAGCCCAGGGGGACTAGCGGGAGGGGTGGGGGAGACCCAGTACTTC
CASSPGGLAGGVGETQYF
>TRBJ2-1|NA|TRBV7-2|TRBD2
TGTGCCAGCAGCTTAGGGCCGGGAGGGTGGAATGAGCAGTTCTTC
CASSLGPGGWNEQFF
>TRBJ2-1|NA|TRBV7-6|NA
TGTGCCAGCAGCTTAGGGGTAACGGGAAGTGAGCAGTTCTTC
CASSLGVTGSEQFF